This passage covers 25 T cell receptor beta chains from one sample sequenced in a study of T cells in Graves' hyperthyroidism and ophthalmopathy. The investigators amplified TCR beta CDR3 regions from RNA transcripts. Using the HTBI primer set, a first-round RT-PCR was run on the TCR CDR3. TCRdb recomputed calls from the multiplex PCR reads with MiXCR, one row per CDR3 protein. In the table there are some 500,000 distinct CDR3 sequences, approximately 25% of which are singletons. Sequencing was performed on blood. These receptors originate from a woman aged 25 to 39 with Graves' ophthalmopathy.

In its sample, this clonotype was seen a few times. The CDR3 DNA sequence: TGTGCCTGGTCTCTGGGACTCACGCAAAATGGCTACACCTTC. Residues: CAWSLGLTQNGYTF. The chain recombines TRBV30 with TRBJ1-2, with D perhaps matching TRBD1 (5 bases). CDR1 and CDR2 (germline): GTSNPN, SVGIG (reference sequence). The V end lost 5 bases, the J end lost 6 bases, and 19 bases lay between the germline ends. The CDR3 is 14 residues long.

CDR3 residues: CASSIARGSNYGYTF. The CDR3 DNA is TGTGCCAGTAGTATAGCGAGAGGATCTAACTATGGCTACACCTTC. The rearrangement uses TRBV19 and TRBJ1-2, with D uncertain. The CDR3 is 15 amino acids. The germline V and J ends were trimmed by 1 base and 0 bases, with 9 bases remaining between them. From germline, CDR1 is LNHDA and CDR2 SQIVND (reference sequence).

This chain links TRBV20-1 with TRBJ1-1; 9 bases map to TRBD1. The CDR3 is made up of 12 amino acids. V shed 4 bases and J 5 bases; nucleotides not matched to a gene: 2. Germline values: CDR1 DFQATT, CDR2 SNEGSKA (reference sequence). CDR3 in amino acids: CSAMTGGTEAFF. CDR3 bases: TGCAGTGCTATGACAGGGGGGACTGAAGCTTTCTTT.

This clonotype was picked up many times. The CDR3 sequence: CATSDPEGTQPQHF. For the CDR3, the DNA is TGTGCCACCAGTGACCCAGAGGGCACCCAGCCCCAGCATTTT. This chain links TRBV24-1 with TRBJ1-5; D is uncertain. V lost 4 bases, J lost 7 bases, and 13 bases lay in between. There are 14 residues in the CDR3. Per germline, CDR1 KGHDR and CDR2 SFDVKD.

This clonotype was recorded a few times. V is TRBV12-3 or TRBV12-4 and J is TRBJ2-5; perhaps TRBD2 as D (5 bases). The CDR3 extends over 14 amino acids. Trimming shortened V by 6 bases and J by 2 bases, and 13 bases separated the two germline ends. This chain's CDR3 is CASSDGVLQETQYF. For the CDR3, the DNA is TGTGCCAGCAGCGACGGGGTCCTACAAGAGACCCAGTACTTC.

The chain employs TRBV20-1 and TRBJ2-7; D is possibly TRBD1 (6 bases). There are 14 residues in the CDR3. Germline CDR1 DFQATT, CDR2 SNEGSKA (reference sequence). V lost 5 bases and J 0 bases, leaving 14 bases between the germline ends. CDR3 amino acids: CSAYRVRHSYEQYF. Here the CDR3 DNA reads TGCAGTGCTTACAGGGTTCGACACTCCTACGAGCAGTACTTC.

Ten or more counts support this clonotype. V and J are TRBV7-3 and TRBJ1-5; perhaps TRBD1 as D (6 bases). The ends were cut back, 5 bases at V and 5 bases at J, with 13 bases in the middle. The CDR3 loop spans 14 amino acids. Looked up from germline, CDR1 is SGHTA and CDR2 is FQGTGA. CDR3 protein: CASSGQPRDQPQHF. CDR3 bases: TGTGCCAGCAGCGGACAGCCCAGAGATCAGCCCCAGCATTTT. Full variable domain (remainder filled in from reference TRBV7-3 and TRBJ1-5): GAGVSQTPSNKVTEKGKYVELRCDPISGHTALYWYRQSLGQGPEFLIYFQGTGAADDSGLPNDRFFAVRPEGSVSTLKIQRTERGDSAVYLCASSGQPRDQPQHFGDGTRLSIL.

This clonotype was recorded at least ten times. The CDR3 DNA reads TGTGCCAGCAGTGAAATTGGGGAGGGCCAAGAGACCCAGTACTTC. Translated: CASSEIGEGQETQYF. The rearrangement links TRBV6-1 to TRBJ2-5, with TRBD2 identical over 7 bases. The trim removed 2 bases at V and 1 base at J, leaving 4 bases unmatched. CDR3 length: 15 amino acids. CDR1 and CDR2 from the germline V gene are MNHNS and SASEGT.

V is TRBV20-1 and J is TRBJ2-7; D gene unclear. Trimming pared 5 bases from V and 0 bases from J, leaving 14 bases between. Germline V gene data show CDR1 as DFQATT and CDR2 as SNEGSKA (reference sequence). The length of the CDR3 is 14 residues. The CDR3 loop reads CSAPNLESSYEQYF. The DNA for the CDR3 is TGCAGTGCTCCTAATTTGGAGAGCTCCTACGAGCAGTACTTC.

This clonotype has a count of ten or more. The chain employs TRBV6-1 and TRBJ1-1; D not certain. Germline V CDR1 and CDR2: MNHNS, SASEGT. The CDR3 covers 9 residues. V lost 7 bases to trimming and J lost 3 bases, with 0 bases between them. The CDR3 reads CASNTEAFF. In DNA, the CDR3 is TGTGCCAGCAACACTGAAGCTTTCTTT.

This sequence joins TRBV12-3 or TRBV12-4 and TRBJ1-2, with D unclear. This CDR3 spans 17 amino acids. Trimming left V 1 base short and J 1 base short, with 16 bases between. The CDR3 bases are TGTGCCAGCAGTTTAGGGCGGTTAGTTAGGGTTAACTATGGCTACACCTTC. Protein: CASSLGRLVRVNYGYTF.

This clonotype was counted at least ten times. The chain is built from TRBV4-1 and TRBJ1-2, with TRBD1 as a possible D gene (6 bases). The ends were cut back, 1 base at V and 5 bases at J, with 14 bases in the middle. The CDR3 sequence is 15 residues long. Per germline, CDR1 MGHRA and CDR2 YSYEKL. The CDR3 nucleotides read TGCGCCAGCAGCCAAGTGCAGGGGAATGGGTATGGCTACACCTTC. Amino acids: CASSQVQGNGYGYTF.

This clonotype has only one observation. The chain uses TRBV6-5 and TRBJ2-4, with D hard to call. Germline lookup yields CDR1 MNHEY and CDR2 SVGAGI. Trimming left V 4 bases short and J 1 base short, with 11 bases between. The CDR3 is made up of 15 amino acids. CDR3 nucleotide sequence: TGTGCCAGCAGTTCTCCGGTGGGGGCCAAAAACATTCAGTACTTC. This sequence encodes CASSSPVGAKNIQYF.

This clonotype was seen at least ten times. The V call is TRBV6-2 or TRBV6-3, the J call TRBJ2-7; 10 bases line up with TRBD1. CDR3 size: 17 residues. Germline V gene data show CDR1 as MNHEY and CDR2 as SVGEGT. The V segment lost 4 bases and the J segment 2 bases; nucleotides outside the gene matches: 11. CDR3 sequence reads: CASSSYRTGTGAYEQYF. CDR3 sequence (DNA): TGTGCCAGCAGTTCTTACAGGACCGGGACAGGGGCCTACGAGCAGTACTTC.

CDR3 nucleotides: TGTGCCAGCAGCTTGGTTCCCGGCGAGCAGTACTTC. This encodes CASSLVPGEQYF. V usage is TRBV5-6 and J usage is TRBJ2-7; D gene unclear. There are 12 residues in the CDR3. The V gene's germline CDR1 is SGHDT and CDR2 YYEEEE. V was pared by 0 bases and J by 6 bases, with 7 bases between.

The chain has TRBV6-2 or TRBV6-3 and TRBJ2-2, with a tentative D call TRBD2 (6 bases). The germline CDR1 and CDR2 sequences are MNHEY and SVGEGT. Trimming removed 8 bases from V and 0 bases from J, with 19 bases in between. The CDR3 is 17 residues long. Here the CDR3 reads CASRVGPGLTNTGELFF. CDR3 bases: TGTGCCAGCCGGGTCGGACCGGGACTTACGAACACCGGGGAGCTGTTTTTT.

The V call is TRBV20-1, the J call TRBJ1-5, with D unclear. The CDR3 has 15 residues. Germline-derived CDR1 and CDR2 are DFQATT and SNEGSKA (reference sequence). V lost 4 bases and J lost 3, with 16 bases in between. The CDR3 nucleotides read TGCAGTGCTAAATCGACACTTTACGTCAATCAGCCCCAGCATTTT. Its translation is CSAKSTLYVNQPQHF.

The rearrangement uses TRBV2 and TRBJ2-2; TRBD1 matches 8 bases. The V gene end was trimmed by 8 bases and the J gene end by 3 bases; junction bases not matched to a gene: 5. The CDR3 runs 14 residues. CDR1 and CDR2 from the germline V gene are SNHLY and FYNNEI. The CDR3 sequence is CASSKTGDTGELFF. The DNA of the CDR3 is TGTGCCAGCTCCAAGACAGGGGACACCGGGGAGCTGTTTTTT.

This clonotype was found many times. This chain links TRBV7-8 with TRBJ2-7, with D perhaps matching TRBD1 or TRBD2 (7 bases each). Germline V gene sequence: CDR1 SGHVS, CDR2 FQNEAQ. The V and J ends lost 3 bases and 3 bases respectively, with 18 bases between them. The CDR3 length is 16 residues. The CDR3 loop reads CASSFQGGGTLYEQYF. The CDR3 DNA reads TGTGCCAGCAGCTTCCAGGGGGGGGGGACCCTCTACGAGCAGTACTTC.

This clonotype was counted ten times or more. The CDR3, as DNA: TGTGCCAGTAGCCCCCAGCGGGGGGGCTCCTACGAGCAGTACTTC. Amino acids: CASSPQRGGSYEQYF. The V gene is TRBV19, the J gene TRBJ2-7; 10 nucleotides agree with TRBD2. Germline V gene lookup returns CDR1 LNHDA and CDR2 SQIVND (reference sequence). The CDR3 has 15 amino acids. V lost 6 bases, J lost 0 bases, and 5 bases stayed unmatched.

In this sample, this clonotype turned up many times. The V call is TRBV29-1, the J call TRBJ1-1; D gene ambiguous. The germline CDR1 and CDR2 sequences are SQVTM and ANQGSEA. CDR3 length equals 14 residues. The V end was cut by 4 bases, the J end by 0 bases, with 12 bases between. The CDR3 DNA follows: TGCAGCGTTGTTAGGCCGGAGATGAACACTGAAGCTTTCTTT. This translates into CSVVRPEMNTEAFF.

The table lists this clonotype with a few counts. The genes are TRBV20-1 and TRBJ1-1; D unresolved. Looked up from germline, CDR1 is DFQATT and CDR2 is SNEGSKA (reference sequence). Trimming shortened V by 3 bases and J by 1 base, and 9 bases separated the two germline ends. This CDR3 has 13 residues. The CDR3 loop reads CSASNGENTEAFF. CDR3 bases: TGCAGTGCTAGTAACGGGGAGAACACTGAAGCTTTCTTT.

This CDR3 is CASSPLSGEQPQHF. CDR3 coding DNA: TGTGCCAGCTCACCGCTTTCGGGGGAACAGCCCCAGCATTTT. The gene calls are TRBV18 and TRBJ1-5; TRBD1 is a possible D gene (5 bases). This CDR3 is 14 amino acids long. Germline CDR1 and CDR2: KGHSH and LQKENI. Trimming cost V 3 bases and J 7 bases, with 13 bases left between them.

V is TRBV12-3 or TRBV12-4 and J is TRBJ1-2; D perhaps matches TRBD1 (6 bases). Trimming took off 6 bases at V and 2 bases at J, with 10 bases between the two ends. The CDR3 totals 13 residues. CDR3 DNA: TGTGCCAGCAGATTAACAGGGAACTATGGCTACACCTTC. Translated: CASRLTGNYGYTF.

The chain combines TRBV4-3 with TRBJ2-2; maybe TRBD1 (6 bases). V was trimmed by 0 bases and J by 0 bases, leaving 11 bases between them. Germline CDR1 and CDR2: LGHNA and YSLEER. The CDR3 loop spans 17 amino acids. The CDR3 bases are TGCGCCAGCAGCCAAGATTCCCCAGGGGCGAACACCGGGGAGCTGTTTTTT. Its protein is CASSQDSPGANTGELFF.